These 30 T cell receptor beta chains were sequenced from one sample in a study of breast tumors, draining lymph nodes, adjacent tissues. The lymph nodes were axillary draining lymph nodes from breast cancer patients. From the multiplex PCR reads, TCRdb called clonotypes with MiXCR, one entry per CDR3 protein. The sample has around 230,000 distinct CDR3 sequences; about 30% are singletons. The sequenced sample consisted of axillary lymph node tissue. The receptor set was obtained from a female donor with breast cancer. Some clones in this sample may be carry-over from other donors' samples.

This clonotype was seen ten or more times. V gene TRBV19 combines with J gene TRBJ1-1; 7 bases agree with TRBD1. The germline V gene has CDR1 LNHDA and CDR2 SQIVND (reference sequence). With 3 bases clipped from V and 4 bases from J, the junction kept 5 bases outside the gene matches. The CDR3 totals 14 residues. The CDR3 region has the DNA TGTGCCAGTAGTATTCAGGGGGAGGGCACTGAAGCTTTCTTT. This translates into CASSIQGEGTEAFF. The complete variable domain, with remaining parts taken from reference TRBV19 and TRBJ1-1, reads DGGITQSPKYLFRKEGQNVTLSCEQNLNHDAMYWYRQDPGQGLRLIYYSQIVNDFQKGDIAEGYSVSREKKESFPLTVTSAQKNPTAFYLCASSIQGEGTEAFFGQGTRLTVV.

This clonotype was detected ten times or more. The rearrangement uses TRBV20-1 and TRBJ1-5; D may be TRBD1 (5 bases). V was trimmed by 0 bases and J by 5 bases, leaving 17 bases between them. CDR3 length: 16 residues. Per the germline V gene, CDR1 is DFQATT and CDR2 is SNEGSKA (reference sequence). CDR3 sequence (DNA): TGCAGTGCTAGAGAATCTTGGGGGGGACCCCATCAGCCCCAGCATTTT. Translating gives CSARESWGGPHQPQHF.

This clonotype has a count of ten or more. The CDR3 sequence: CASSQIQGGSGSPLHF. The CDR3 DNA is TGTGCCAGCAGCCAAATTCAGGGGGGAAGCGGTTCACCCCTCCACTTT. The rearrangement uses TRBV6-5 and TRBJ1-6; 7 positions match TRBD1. From germline, CDR1 is MNHEY and CDR2 SVGAGI. V was clipped by 6 bases and J by 9 bases; unmatched bases: 14. CDR3 length: 16 amino acids.

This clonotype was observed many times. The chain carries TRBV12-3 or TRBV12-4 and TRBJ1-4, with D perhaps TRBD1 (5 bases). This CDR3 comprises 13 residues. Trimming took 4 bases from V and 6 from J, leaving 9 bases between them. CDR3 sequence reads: CASSSGGDEKLFF. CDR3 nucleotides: TGTGCCAGCAGTTCGGGAGGGGATGAAAAACTGTTTTTT.

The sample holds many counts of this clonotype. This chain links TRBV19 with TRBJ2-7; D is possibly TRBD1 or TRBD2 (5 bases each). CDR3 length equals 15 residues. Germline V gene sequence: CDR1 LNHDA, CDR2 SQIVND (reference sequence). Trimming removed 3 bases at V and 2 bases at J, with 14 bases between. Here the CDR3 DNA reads TGTGCCAGTAGTATTGGGCAGGGAGATACCTACGAGCAGTACTTC. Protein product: CASSIGQGDTYEQYF.

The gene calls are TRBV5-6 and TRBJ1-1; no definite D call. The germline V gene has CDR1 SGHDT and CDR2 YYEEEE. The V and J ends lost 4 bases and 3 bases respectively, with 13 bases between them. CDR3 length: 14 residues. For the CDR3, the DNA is TGTGCCAGCAGCCCCGGTCCATCGTACACTGAAGCTTTCTTT. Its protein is CASSPGPSYTEAFF.

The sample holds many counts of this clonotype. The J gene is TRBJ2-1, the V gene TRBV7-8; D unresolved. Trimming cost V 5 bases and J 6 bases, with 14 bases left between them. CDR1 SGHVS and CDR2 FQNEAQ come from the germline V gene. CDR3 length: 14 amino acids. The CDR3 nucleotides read TGTGCCAGCAGCCCCCAGGTCACCTTCAATGAGCAGTTCTTC. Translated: CASSPQVTFNEQFF.

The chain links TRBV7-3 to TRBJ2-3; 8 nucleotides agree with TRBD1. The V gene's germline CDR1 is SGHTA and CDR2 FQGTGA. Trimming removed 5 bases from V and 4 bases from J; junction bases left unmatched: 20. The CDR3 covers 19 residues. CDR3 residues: CASSPRQGLVLRRADTQYF. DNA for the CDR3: TGTGCCAGCAGCCCCCGACAGGGGTTAGTCCTACGACGCGCAGATACGCAGTATTTT.

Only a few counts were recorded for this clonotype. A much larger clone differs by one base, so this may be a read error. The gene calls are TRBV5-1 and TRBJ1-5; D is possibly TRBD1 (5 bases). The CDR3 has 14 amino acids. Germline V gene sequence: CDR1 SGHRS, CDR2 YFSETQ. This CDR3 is CASSHGGGNHPQHF. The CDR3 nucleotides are TGCGCCAGCAGCCACGGGGGAGGCAATCACCCCCAGCATTTT.

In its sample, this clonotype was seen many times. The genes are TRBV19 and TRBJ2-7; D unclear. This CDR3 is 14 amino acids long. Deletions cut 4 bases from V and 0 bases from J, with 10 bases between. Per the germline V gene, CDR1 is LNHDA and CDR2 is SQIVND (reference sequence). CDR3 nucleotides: TGTGCCAGTAGTAAGGATCGGGTCTCCTACGAGCAGTACTTC. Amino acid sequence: CASSKDRVSYEQYF.

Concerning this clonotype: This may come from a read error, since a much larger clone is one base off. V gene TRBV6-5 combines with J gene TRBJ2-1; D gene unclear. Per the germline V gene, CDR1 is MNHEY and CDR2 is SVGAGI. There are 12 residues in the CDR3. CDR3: CAGSSSLDEQFF. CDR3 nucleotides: TGTGCCGGCAGTTCCAGTCTCGATGAGCAGTTCTTC.

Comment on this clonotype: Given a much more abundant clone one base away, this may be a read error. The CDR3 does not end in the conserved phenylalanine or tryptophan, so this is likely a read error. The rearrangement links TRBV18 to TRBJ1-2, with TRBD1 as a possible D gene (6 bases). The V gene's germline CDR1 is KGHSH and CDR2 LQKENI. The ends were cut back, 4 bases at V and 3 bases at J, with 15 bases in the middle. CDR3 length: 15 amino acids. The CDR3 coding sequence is TGTGCCAGCTCACTCACAGGGACTCCTGACTATGGCTACACCCTC. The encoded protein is CASSLTGTPDYGYTL.

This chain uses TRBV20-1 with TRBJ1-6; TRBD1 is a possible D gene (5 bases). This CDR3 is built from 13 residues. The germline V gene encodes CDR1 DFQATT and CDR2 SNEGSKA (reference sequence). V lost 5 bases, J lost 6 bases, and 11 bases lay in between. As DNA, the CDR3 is TGCAGTGCTCCGGGACGGATTAATTCACCCCTCCACTTT. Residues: CSAPGRINSPLHF.

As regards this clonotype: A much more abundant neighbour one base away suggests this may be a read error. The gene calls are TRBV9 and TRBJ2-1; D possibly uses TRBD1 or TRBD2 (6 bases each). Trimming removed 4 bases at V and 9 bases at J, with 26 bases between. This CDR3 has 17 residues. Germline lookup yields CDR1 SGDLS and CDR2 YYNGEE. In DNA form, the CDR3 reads TGTGCCAGCAGCCCCCAAGGAGGGGGGAAAGGAAACACTGAGCAGTTCTTC. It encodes CASSPQGGGKGNTEQFF.

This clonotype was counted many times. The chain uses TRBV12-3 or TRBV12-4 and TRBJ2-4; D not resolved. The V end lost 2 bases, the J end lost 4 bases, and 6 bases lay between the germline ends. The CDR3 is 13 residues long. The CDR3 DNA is TGTGCCAGCAGTTTACACAGTAAAAACATTCAGTACTTC. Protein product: CASSLHSKNIQYF.

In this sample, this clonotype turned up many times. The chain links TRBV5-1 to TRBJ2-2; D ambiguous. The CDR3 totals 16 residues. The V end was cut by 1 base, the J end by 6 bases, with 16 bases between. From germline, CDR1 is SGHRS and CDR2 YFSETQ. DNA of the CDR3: TGCGCCAGCAGCTTGAACCCTAGAGCTGGGTCCGGGGAGCTGTTTTTT. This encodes CASSLNPRAGSGELFF.

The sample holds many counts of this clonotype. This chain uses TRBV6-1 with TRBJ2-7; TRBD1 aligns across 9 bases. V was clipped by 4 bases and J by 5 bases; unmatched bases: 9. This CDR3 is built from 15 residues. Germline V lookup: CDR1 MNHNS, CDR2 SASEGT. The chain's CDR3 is CASSGGGTGSHEQYF. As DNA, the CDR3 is TGTGCCAGCAGTGGGGGCGGGACAGGGAGCCACGAGCAGTACTTC.

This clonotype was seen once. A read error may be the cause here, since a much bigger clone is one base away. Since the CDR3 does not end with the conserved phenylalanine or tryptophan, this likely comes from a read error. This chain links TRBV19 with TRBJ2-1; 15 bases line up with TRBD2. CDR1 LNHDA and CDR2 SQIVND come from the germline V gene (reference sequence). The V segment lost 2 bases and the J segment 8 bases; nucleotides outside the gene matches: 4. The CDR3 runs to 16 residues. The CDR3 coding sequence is TGTGCCAGTAGTATAAGGAGGACTAGCGGGAGGGATGAGCAGTTCTCC. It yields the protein CASSIRRTSGRDEQFS.

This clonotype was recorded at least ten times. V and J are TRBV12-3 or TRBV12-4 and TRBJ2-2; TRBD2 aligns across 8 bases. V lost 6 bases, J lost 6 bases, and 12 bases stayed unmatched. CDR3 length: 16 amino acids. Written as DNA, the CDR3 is TGTGCCAGCAGCCCCCGGAGCGGGAGCTCCGCCGGGGAGCTGTTTTTT. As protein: CASSPRSGSSAGELFF.

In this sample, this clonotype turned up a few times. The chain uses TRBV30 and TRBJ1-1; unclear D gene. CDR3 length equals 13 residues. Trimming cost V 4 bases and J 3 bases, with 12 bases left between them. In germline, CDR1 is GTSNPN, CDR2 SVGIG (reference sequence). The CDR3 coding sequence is TGTGCCTGGAAGGGAAATAGGGACACTGAAGCTTTCTTT. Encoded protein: CAWKGNRDTEAFF.

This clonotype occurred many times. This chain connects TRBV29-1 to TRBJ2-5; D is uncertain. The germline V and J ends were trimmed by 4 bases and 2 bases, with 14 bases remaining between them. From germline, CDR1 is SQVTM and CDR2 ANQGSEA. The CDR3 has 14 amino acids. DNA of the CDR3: TGCAGCGTTGGCAGCGCGCGGTGGCAAGAGACCCAGTACTTC. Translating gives CSVGSARWQETQYF. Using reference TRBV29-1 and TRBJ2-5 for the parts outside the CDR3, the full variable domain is SAVISQKPSRDICQRGTSLTIQCQVDSQVTMMFWYRQQPGQSLTLIATANQGSEATYESGFVIDKFPISRPNLTFSTLTVSNMSPEDSSIYLCSVGSARWQETQYFGPGTRLLVL.

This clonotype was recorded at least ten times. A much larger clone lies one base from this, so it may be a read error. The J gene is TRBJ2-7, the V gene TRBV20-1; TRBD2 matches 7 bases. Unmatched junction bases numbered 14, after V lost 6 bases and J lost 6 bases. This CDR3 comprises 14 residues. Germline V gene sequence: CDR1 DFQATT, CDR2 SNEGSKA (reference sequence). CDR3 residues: CSAGTSVDPSEQYF. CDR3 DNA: TGCAGTGCGGGTACTAGCGTCGACCCCTCCGAGCAGTACTTC.

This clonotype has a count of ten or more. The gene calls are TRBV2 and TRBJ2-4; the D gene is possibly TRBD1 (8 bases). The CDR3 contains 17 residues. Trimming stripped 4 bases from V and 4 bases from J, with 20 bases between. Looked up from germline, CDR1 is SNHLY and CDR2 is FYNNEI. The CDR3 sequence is CASSVHYQQGGKNIQYF. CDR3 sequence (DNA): TGTGCCAGCAGTGTCCACTATCAACAGGGGGGGAAAAACATTCAGTACTTC.

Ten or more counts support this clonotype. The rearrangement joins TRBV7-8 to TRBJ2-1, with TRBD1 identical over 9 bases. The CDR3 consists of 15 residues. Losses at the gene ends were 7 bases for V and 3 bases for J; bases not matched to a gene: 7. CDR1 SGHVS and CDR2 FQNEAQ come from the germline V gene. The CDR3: CASNPRTGVYNEQFF. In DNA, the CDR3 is TGTGCCAGCAACCCACGGACAGGGGTCTACAATGAGCAGTTCTTC.

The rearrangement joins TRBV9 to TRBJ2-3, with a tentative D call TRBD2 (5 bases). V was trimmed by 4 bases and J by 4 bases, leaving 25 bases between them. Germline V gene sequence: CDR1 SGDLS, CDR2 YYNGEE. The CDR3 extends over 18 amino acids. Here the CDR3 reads CASSQVGERVLFSDTQYF. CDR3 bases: TGTGCCAGCAGCCAAGTCGGCGAGAGGGTATTGTTTTCAGATACGCAGTATTTT.

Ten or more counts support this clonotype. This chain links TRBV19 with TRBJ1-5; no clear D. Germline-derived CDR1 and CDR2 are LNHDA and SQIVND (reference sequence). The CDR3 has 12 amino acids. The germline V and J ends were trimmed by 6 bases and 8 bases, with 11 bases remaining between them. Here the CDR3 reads CASSLRGEPQHF. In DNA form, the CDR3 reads TGTGCCAGTAGCCTACGTGGGGAGCCCCAGCATTTT.

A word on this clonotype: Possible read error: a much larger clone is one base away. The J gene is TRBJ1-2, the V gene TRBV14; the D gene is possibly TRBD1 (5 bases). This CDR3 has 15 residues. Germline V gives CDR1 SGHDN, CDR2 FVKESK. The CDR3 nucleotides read TGTGCCAGCAGCCGTAGTATGGGACCGGTTTGGGGCTCCACCTTC. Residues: CASSRSMGPVWGSTF.

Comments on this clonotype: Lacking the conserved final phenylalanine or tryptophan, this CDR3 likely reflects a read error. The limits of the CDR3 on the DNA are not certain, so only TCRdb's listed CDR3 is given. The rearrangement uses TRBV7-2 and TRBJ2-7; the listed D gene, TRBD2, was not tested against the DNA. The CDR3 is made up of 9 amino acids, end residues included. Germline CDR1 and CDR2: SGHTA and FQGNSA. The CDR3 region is CASSLMVAG.

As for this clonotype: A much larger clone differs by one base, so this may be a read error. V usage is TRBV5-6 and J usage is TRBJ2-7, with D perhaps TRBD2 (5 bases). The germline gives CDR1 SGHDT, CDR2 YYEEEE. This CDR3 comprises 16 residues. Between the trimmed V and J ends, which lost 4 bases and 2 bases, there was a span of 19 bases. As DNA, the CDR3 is TGTGCCAGCAGCCCCACCTTTCCGGACTTCGCCTACGAGCAGTACTTC. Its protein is CASSPTFPDFAYEQYF.

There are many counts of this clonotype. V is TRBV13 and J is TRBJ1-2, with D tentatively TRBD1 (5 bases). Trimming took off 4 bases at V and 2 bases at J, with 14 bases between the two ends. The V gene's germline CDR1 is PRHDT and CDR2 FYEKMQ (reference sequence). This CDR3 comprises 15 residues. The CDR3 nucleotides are TGTGCCAGCAGCTACGATCAGGGCTCGAACTATGGCTACACCTTC. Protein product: CASSYDQGSNYGYTF.